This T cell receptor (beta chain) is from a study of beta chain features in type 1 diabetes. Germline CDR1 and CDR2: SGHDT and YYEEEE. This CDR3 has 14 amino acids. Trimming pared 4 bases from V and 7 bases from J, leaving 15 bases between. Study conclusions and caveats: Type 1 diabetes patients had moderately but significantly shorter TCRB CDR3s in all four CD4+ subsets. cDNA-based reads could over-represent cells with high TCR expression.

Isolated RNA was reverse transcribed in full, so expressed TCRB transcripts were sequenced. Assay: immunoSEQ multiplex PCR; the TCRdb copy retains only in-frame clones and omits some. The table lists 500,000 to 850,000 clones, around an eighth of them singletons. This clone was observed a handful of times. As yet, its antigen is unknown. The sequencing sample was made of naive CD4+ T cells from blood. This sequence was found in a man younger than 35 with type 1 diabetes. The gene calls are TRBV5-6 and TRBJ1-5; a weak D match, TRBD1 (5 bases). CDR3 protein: CASSPKLGDQPQHF. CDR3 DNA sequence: TGTGCCAGCAGCCCGAAGTTAGGGGACCAGCCCCAGCATTTT.